Detailed here is one T cell receptor (beta chain). Its target is not known. The data derive from a study of cytomegalovirus exposure and HLA in healthy donors. Study-wide context: The same platform used for the roughly 650 first-cohort repertoires was also used for the 120 or so validation repertoires, as a later analysis reported. The study, taken as a whole, reports: While the bulk of TCR sequences proved rare, some public TCRs turned up in many donors. Reportedly, diagnosis of cytomegalovirus status by the classifier showed high specificity and sensitivity. Subsequent analysis of the 110 or so validation repertoires found a tendency for first-cohort TCR clusters to co-occur.

Profiled with immunoSEQ multiplex PCR; TCRdb holds only in-frame clones, not every one. The sample yields some 90,000 clones, approximately 90% seen once. With 3 bases removed from V and 10 bases from J, the gap between germline ends came to 11 bases. Germline CDR1 SGDLS, CDR2 YYNGEE. CDR3 size: 12 residues. The sequence came from a young woman in good health and CMV-seronegative. V gene TRBV9 combines with J gene TRBJ2-1; no clear D gene. Material: PBMCs. The CDR3 loop reads CASSASRTEQFF. CDR3 sequence (DNA): TGTGCCAGCAGCGCTAGTAGAACGGAGCAGTTCTTC.